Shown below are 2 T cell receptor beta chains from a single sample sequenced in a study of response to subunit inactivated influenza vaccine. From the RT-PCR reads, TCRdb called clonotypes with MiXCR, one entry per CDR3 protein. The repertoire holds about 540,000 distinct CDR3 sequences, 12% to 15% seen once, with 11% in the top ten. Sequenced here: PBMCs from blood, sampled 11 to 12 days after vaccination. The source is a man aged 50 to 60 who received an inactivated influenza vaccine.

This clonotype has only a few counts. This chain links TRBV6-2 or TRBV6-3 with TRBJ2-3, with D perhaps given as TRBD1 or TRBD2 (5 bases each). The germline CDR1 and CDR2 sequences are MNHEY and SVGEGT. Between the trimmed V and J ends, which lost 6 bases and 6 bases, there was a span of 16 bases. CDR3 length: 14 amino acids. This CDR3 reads CASSPRGVLDTQYF. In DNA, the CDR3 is TGTGCCAGCAGCCCCCGGGGCGTTCTCGATACGCAGTATTTT.

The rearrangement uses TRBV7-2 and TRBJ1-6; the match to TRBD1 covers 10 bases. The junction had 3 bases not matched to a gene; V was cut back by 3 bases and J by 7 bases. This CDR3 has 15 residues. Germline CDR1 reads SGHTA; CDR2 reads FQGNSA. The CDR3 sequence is CASSLRTGGNSPLHF. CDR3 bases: TGTGCCAGCAGCTTGCGGACAGGGGGAAATTCACCCCTCCACTTT.